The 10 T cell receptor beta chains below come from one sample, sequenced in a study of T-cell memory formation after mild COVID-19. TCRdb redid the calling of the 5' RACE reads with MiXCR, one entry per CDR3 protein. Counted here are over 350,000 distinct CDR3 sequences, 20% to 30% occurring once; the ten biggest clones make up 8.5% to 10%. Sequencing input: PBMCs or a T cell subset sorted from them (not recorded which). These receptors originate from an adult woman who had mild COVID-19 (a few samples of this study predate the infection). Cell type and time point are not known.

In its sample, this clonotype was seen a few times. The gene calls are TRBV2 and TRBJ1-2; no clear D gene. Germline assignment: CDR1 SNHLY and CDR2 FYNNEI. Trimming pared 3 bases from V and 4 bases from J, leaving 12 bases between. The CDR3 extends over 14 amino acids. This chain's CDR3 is CASSESQRVYGYTF. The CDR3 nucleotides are TGTGCCAGCAGTGAGTCACAGCGTGTCTATGGCTACACCTTC.

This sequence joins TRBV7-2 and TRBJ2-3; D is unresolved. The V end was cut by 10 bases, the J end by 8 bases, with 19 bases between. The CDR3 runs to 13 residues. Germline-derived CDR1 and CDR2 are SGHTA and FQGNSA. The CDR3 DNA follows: TGTGCCACGGTGGTGGAAGGAGTGGCTACGCAGTATTTT. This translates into CATVVEGVATQYF.

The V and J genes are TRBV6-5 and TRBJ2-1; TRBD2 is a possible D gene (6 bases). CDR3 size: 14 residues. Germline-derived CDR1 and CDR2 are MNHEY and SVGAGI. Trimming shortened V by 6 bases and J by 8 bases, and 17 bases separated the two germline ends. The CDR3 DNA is TGTGCCAGCAGACCCGGGACTCCCGCCCATGAGCAGTTCTTC. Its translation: CASRPGTPAHEQFF.

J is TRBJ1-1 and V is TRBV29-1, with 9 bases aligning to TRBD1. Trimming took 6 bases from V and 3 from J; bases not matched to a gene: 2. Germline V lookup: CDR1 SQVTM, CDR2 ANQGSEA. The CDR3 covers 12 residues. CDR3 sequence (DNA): TGCAGCGTGGGACAGGGATACACTGAAGCTTTCTTT. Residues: CSVGQGYTEAFF.

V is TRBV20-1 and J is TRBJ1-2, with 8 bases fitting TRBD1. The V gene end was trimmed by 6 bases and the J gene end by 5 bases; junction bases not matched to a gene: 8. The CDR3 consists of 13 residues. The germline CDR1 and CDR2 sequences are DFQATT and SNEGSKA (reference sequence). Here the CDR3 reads CSASRGLEYGYTF. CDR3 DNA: TGCAGTGCGTCCAGGGGGCTCGAGTATGGCTACACCTTC.

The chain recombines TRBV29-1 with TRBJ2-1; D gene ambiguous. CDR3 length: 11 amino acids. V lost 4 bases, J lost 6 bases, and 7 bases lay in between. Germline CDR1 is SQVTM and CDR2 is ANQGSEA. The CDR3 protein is CSVGVPNEQFF. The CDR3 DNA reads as TGCAGCGTTGGGGTCCCCAATGAGCAGTTCTTC.

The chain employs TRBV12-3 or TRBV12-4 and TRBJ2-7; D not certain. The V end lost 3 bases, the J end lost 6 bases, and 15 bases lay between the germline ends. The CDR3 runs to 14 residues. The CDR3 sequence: CASSFSGSSREQYF. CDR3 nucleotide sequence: TGTGCCAGCAGTTTTTCGGGCTCCTCCCGCGAGCAGTACTTC.

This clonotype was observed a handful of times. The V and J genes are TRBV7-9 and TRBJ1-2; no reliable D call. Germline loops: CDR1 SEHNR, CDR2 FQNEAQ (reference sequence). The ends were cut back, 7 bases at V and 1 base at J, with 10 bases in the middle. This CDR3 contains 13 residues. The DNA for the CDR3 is TGTGCCAGCACCCTGGCCAGTAACTATGGCTACACCTTC. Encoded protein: CASTLASNYGYTF.

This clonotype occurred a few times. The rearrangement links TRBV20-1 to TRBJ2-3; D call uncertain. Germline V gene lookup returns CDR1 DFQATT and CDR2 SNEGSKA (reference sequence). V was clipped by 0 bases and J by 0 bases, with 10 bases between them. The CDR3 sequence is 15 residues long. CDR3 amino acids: CSARDWSSSTDTQYF. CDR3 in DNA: TGCAGTGCTAGAGATTGGTCATCTAGCACAGATACGCAGTATTTT.

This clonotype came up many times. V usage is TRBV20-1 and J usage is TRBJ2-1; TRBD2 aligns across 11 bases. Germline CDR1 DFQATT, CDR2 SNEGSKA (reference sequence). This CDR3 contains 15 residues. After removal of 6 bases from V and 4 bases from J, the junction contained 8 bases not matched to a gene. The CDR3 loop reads CSAYSGGAGYNEQFF. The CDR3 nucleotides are TGCAGTGCATATAGCGGGGGGGCCGGTTACAATGAGCAGTTCTTC.